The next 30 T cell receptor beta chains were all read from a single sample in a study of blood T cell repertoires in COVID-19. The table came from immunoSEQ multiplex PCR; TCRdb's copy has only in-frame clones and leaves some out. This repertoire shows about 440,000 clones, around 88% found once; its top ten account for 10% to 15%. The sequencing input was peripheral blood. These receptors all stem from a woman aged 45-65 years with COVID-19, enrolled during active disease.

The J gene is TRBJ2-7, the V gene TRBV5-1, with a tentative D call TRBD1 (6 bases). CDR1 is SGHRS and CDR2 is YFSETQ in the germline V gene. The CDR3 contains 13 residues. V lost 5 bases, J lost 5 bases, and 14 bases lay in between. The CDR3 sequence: CASSRSDSHEQYF. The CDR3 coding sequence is TGCGCCAGCAGTAGATCGGACAGCCACGAGCAGTACTTC.

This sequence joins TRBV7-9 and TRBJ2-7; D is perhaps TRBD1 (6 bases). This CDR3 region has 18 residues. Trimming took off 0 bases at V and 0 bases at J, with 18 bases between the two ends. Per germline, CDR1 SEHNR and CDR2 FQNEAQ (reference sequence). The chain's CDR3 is CASSLAGAAGRTSYEQYF. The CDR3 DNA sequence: TGTGCCAGCAGCTTAGCGGGGGCGGCAGGGCGGACCTCCTACGAGCAGTACTTC.

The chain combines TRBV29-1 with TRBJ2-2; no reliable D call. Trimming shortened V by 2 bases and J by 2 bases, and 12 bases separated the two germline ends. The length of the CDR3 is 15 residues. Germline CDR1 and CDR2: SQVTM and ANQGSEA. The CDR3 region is CSVELREFNTGELFF. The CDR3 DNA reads TGCAGCGTTGAACTCCGCGAATTCAACACCGGGGAGCTGTTTTTT.

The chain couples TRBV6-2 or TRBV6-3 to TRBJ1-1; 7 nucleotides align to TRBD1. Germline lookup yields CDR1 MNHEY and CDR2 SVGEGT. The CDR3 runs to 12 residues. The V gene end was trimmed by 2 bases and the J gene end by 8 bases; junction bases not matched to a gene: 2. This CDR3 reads CASSYVQGEAFF. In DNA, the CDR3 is TGTGCCAGCAGTTACGTACAGGGGGAAGCTTTCTTT.

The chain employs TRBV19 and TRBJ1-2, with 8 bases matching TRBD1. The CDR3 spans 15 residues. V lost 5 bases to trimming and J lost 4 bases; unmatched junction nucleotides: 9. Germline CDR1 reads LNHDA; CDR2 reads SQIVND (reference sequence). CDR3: CASSSRRGRGYGYTF. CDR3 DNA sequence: TGTGCCAGTAGTTCTCGCAGGGGGCGAGGCTATGGCTACACCTTC.

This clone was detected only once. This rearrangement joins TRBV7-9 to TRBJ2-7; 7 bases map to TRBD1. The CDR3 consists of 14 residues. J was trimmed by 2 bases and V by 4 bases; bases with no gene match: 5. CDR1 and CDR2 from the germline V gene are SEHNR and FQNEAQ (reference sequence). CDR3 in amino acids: CASSSGQETYEQYF. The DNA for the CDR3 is TGTGCCAGCAGCTCTGGACAGGAAACCTACGAGCAGTACTTC.

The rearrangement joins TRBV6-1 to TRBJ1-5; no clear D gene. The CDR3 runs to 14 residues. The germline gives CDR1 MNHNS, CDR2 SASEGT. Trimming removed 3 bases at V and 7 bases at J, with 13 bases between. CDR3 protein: CASSDGDLGQPQHF. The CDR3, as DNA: TGTGCCAGCAGTGACGGGGATCTTGGGCAGCCCCAGCATTTT.

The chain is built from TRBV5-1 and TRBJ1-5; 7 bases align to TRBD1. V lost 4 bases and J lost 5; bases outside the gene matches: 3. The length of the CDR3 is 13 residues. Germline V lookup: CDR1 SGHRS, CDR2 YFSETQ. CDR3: CASSRTGDQPQHF. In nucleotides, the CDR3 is TGCGCCAGCAGCCGGACAGGAGATCAGCCCCAGCATTTT.

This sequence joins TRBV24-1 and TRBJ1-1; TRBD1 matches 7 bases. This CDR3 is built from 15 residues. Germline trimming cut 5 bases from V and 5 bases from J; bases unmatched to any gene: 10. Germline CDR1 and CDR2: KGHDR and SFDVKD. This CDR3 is CATSGIRQGRTEAFF. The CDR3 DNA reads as TGTGCCACCAGTGGCATAAGACAGGGAAGGACTGAAGCTTTCTTT.

CDR3 region: CASIETGDFLYEQYF. Written as DNA, the CDR3 is TGTGCCAGCATCGAGACAGGGGATTTTCTTTACGAGCAGTACTTC. The chain joins TRBV6-4 to TRBJ2-7; 8 bases map to TRBD1. J gave up 4 bases and V 7 bases, and 12 bases lay outside the gene matches. This CDR3 is built from 15 residues. Per germline, CDR1 MRHNA and CDR2 SNTAGT.

The CDR3, as DNA: TGTGCCAGCAGTGAATATGGGACTAGCGGCTGGGCTCAAGAGACCCAGTACTTC. It encodes CASSEYGTSGWAQETQYF. V and J are TRBV25-1 and TRBJ2-5, with 11 nucleotides matching TRBD2. V was pared by 0 bases and J by 2 bases, with 8 bases of the junction left unmatched. Germline CDR1 MGHDK, CDR2 SYGVNS. The CDR3 consists of 18 residues.

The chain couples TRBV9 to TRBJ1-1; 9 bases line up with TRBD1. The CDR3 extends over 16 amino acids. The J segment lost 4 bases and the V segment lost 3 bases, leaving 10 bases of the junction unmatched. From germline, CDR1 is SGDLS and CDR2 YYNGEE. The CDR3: CASSARTGEGRTEAFF. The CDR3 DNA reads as TGTGCCAGCAGCGCCCGGACAGGGGAAGGGCGCACTGAAGCTTTCTTT.

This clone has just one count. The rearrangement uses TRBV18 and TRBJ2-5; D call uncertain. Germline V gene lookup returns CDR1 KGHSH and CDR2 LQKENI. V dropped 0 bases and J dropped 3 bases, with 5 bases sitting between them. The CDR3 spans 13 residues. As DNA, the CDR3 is TGTGCCAGCTCACCACCGGGCAAAGAGACCCAGTACTTC. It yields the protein CASSPPGKETQYF.

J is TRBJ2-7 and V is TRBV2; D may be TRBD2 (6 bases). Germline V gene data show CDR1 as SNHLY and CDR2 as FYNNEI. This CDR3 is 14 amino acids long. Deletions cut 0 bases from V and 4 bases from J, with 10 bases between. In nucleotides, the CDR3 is TGTGCCAGCAGTGAAGCGGAGGGTAATTACGAGCAGTACTTC. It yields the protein CASSEAEGNYEQYF.

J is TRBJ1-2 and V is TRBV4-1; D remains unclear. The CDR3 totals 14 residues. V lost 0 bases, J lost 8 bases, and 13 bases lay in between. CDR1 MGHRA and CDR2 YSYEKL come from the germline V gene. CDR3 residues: CASSQEDPWRGYTF. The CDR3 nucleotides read TGCGCCAGCAGCCAAGAGGACCCATGGAGGGGCTACACCTTC.

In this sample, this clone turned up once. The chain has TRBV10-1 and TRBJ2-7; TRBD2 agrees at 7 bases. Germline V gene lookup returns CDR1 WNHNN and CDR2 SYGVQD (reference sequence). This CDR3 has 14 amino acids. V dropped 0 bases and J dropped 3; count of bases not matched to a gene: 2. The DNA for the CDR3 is TGCGCCAGCAGTGAGTCCCAGCGGGGCTACGAGCAGTACTTC. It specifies CASSESQRGYEQYF.

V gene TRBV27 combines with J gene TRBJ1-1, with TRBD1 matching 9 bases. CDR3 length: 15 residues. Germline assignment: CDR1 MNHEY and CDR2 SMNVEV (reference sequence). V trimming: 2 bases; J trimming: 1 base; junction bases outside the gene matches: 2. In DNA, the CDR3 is TGTGCCAGCAGTTTAATGGGACAGGGGAACACTGAAGCTTTCTTT. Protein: CASSLMGQGNTEAFF.

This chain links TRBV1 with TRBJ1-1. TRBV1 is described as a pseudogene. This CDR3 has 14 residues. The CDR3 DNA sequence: TGCACCAGCAGCCAGCATCAGGGAGGGACTGAAGCTTTCTTT. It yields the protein CTSSQHQGGTEAFF.

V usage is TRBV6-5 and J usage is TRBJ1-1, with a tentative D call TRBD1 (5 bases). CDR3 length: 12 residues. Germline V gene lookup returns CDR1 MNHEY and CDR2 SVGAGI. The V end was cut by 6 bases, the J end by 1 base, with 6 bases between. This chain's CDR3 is CASRDRNTEAFF. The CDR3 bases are TGTGCCAGCAGAGACAGGAACACTGAAGCTTTCTTT.

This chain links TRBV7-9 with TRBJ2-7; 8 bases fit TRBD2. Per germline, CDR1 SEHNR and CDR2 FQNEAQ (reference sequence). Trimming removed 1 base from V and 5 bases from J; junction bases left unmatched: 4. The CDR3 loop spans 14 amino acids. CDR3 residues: CASSLGVSGDEQYF. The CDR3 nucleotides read TGTGCCAGCAGCTTAGGAGTTAGCGGGGACGAGCAGTACTTC.

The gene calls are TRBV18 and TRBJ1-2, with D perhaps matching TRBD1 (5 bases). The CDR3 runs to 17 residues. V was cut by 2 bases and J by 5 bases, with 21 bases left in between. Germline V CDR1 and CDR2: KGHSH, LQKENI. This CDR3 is CASSPSPRQGAVYGYTF. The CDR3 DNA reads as TGTGCCAGCTCACCATCCCCCCGGCAGGGCGCGGTTTATGGCTACACCTTC.

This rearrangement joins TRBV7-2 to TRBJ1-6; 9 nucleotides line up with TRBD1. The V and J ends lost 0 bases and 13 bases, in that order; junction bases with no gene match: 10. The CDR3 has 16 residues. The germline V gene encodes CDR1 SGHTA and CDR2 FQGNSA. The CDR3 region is CASSLAPGQGASPLHF. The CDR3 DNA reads TGTGCCAGCAGCTTAGCCCCGGGACAGGGCGCTTCGCCCCTCCACTTT.

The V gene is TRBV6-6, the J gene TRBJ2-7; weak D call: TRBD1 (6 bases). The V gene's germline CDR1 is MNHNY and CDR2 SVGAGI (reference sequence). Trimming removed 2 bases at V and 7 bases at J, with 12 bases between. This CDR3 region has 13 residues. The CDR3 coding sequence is TGTGCCAGCAGTTACAAAGGACAGCAAGAGCAGTACTTC. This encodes CASSYKGQQEQYF.

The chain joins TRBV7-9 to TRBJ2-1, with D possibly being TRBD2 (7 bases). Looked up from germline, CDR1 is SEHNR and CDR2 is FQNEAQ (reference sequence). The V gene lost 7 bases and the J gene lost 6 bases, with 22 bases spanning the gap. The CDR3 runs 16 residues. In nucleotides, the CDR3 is TGTGCCAGCACCTCCGGAGGGGGGGCACGGAGCAATGAGCAGTTCTTC. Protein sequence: CASTSGGGARSNEQFF.

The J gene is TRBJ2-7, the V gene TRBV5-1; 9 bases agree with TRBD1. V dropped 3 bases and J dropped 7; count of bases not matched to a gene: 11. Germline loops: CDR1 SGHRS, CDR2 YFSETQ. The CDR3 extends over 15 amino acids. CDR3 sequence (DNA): TGCGCCAGCAGCTCTGGGGACAGGGATGTGGGGGAGCAGTACTTC. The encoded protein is CASSSGDRDVGEQYF.

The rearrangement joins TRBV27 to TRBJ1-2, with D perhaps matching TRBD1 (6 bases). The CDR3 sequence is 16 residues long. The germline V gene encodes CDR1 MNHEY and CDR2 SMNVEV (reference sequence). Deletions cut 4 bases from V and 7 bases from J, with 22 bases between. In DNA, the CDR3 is TGTGCCAGCAGTTCCTCCCCGTACAGGGTTGTAGGTGGCTACACCTTC. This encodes CASSSSPYRVVGGYTF.

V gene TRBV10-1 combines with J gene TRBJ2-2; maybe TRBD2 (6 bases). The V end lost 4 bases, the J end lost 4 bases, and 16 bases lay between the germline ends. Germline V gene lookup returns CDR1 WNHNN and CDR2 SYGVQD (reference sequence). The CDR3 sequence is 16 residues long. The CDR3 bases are TGCGCCAGCAGTGGTTATGGGACTCAAATCACCGGGGAGCTGTTTTTT. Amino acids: CASSGYGTQITGELFF.

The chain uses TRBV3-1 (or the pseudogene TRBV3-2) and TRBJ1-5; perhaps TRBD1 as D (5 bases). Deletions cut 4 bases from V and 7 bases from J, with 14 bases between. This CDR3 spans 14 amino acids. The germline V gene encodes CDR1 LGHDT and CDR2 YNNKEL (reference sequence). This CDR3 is CASSRAGGYQPQHF. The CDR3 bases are TGTGCCAGCAGCCGGGCCGGGGGTTACCAGCCCCAGCATTTT.

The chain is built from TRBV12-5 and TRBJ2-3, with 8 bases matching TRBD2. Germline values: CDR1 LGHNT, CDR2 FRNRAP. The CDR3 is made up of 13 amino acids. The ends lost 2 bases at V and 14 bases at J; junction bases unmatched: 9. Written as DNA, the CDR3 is TGTGCTAGTGGTTTGATGGGCGGGGGGCCAGGGTATTTT. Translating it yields CASGLMGGGPGYF.

This chain's CDR3 is CASSDVEGGLDEKLFF. The CDR3 region has the DNA TGTGCCAGCAGTGACGTGGAAGGGGGCCTGGATGAAAAACTGTTTTTT. The chain is built from TRBV6-4 and TRBJ1-4; 7 nucleotides align to TRBD1. V shed 2 bases and J 6 bases; nucleotides not matched to a gene: 9. The V gene's germline CDR1 is MRHNA and CDR2 SNTAGT. The CDR3 sequence is 16 residues long.